This TCR beta chain was sequenced for a study of cytomegalovirus exposure and HLA in healthy donors (dated by TCRdb to 2017 to 2019). Broadly, across the study: An earlier analysis of some 600 of the donors reported about 260 Gb of sequence data and roughly 120 million unique TCR beta sequences obtained from about 179 million T cells. Rather than drawing on any new phenotypic data, the later analysis identified candidate immune exposures from TCR beta sequences and the way those sequences occurred across donors. To decide whether each TCR beta V gene segment behaved as functional or pseudogenic, an earlier analysis of over 500 of the donors relied on high-throughput TCR beta sequencing. The study profiled the T cell repertoires of about 720 subjects by immunosequencing and related them to cytomegalovirus serostatus. A later analysis re-examined previously published TCR beta repertoires from 500 to 700 donors and added high-resolution HLA genotyping to investigate patterns of TCR occurrence. The study was designed to test whether signatures of past pathogen exposure could be identified by cataloging public T cell receptors. Class I and class II HLA loci were covered by the typing at four-digit resolution. Along with the roughly 700-subject first cohort, a separate validation cohort of over a hundred different subjects was used. Of the roughly 400 genotyped donors, around 81% fell in the genetic ancestry cluster associated with self-reported Caucasian donors. Alongside the repertoire data, information on donor age, sex, ethnicity and CMV serostatus was compiled. Genome-wide SNP genotypes for about 65% of the roughly 670 donors were used in a later genetic analysis, which treated that subset as a discovery cohort. A handful of DR-DQ haplotypes were handled as single units for association and clustering because linkage in the cohort was strong. Across some 400 genotyped donors of the cohort, an average of approximately 240,000 unique TCR beta nucleotide sequences per donor were sequenced, and roughly a sixth of those sequences were non-productive. All discovery cohort repertoires had been generated using a single sequencing platform. To predict cytomegalovirus infection status, the study brought together high-throughput TCR immunosequencing, statistical association of individual TCRs with disease status, and machine learning. An early release covering 500 to 750 HLA-typed donors comprised approximately 300 gigabases of sequencing data and tens of millions of unique TCR sequences. The number of typed donors differed by locus: about 620-640 for A, B, C, DRB1 and DQB1; about 520 for DQA1; 606 for DPA1; and about 450 for DPB1. Summary of the overall study and its limitations: A further reported finding was that TCR beta sequences accurately predicted the HLA-A and HLA-B alleles for most subjects in the first cohort. Several of the top co-occurrence clusters appeared to be linked to parvovirus B19, influenza, CMV and Epstein-Barr virus, according to a later analysis. The 87-base-pair reads could not distinguish some IMGT-functional V segments, including TRBV6-2 and TRBV6-3, so those segments were excluded. In a later analysis, the rate of TCR association differed among HLA loci, with DRB1 alleles having the most associated TCRs and HLA-C alleles having the fewest. A few of the identified cytomegalovirus-associated TCR beta chains were confirmed in vitro to be specific for cytomegalovirus antigens. The study gave a list of around 170 TCR beta chains associated with cytomegalovirus. The authors suggested that the approach could potentially be extended to other disease states and immunological phenotypes. At a false discovery rate of 0.05, a later analysis linked 16,951 TCR beta sequences to specific HLA alleles. The earlier analysis of almost 600 of the donors excluded approximately 17 rarely observed V segments, including chromosome 9 orphons, because counts were too low. When HLA alleles, especially DR and DQ, strongly co-occurred, TCR associations were difficult to assign to individual alleles. Most TCR sequences were observed very rarely across donors, whereas some public TCRs were present in many individuals. Roughly uniform sequencing depth across donors was assumed in presence/absence analyses, although this assumption may not hold. Compared with the approximately 670-donor mean, donors in an Asian-associated ancestry cluster had fewer N-insertions in productive TCRs, according to a later genetic analysis. A group of highly shared sequence variants was considered likely to be a technical artifact of the sequencing pipeline. An earlier analysis of around 540 of the donors showed that most TCR beta V segments appeared in productive rearrangements either about 87% or about 30% of the time, which broadly matched IMGT annotations. Linkage disequilibrium might explain the correlated functional status among segregating V segments, but an unknown experimental factor could not be ruled out. CMV serostatus was the only immune exposure information available for the cohort. Most CMV-associated TCR beta chains appeared to be HLA-restricted in a later analysis, and the HLA associations seemed to be driven largely by CMV exposure. In a later analysis, HLA-associated TCR beta chains were found to be more clonally expanded and to have lower generation probabilities than equally common non-associated chains. An association between a missense DCLRE1C variant and V-gene and J-gene trimming of TCR beta chains was found in a later genetic analysis and replicated in an independent cohort. Cytomegalovirus status was reported to be diagnosed by the classifier with high specificity and sensitivity in both the original and validation cohorts. Because HLA typing was missing for some donors at each locus, association tests included only the typed subset. This cohort had only TCR beta chains sequenced, and the lack of alpha or paired-chain data limited which features could be detected.

The germline V gene (reference sequence) provides CDR1 MNHEY and CDR2 SMNVEV. Ends trimmed: V by 5 bases, J by 6 bases; bases unmatched to a gene: 8. Including the terminal cysteine and phenylalanine, the CDR3 comprises 15 residues. The CDR3 DNA has 45 bases and is translated from base 1. Library construction relied on the immunoSEQ multiplex PCR assay. The multiplex PCR relied on a mix of 60 forward primers for TCR Vbeta segments and 13 reverse primers for TCR Jbeta segments. A multiplex PCR assay on genomic DNA amplified the CDR3 region of rearranged TCR beta genes. The Illumina HiSeq System was used to sequence the amplified TCR beta libraries as 87-base-pair reads. Per the authors' processing: A later analysis counted tens of millions of unique TCR beta chains across the 550 to 750 repertoires, and 10 million to 11 million of these chains were shared by at least two donors. Raw reads were error-corrected and collapsed into unique sequences by a nearest-neighbor algorithm in which closely related sequences were merged to remove PCR and sequencing errors. To assign V, D and J gene segments, CDR3 sequences were aligned to IMGT reference sequences. For a sequence to be retained, a match of at least six nucleotides was required to both a V gene segment and a J gene segment. Rearrangements were classified as productive when the CDR3 lacked stop codons and remained in frame with V and J, and all other rearrangements were classified as non-productive. CDR3 was defined according to IMGT convention as the region running from the second conserved V-encoded cysteine to the conserved J-encoded phenylalanine. The earlier analysis of some 580 of the donors excluded any sequence lacking an unambiguous match to a single V gene segment. An earlier analysis of almost 600 of the donors classified V segments as functional when productive rearrangements were above 56.7% and as segregating when the standard deviation between donors was above 5%. To diagnose cytomegalovirus status from the catalog of TCR beta chain sequences, a statistical classification framework was built. In a later analysis, TCR nucleotide sequences were compared against IMGT/GENE-DB human TR gene sequences so that V and J genes could be assigned. In a later analysis, CDR3 sequences and most-parsimonious VDJ recombination scenarios were assigned using the TCRdist pipeline. In a later analysis, each TCR beta chain was defined by its CDR3 amino acid sequence together with its V-gene family, and reads lacking a unique V-gene family were excluded. As a way to deal with suspected cross-contamination and a sequencing artifact, a later analysis dropped hundreds of nucleotide sequences that were highly shared and had low generation probability. In a later analysis, a clonal expansion index was calculated for each public chain from normalized within-repertoire ranks of inferred template counts. In a later analysis, generation probabilities were computed using a VDJ recombination model fitted to out-of-frame rearrangements, and the results were checked against IGoR. Hypergeometric tests were used in a later analysis to score TCR-TCR, TCR-HLA and TCR-CMV co-occurrence, with a repertoire-size bias correction applied to the TCR pairs. To estimate false discovery rates, a later analysis permuted the HLA or CMV assignments 20 times. In a later analysis, co-occurring TCRs were grouped using DBSCAN, and TCRdist sequence similarity was added for clustering within HLA-allele-positive subsets. For co-occurrence clustering, repertoires with fewer than 30,000 or more than 120,000 public chains were excluded, along with five repertoires with anomalous nucleotide sharing. Drawn from immuneACCESS, this table holds only the in-frame rearrangements with V and J called that TCRdb kept. Clones are partly lost; checked studies trace under half to an unresolved V gene and leave the rest unexplained. V, J and clone size are taken as reported in that table, and D and trimming were inferred from the DNA itself. For this sample there are around 200,000 clones; 65% to 80% appear just once. 1.5% to 2% of the sample is held by the ten biggest clonotypes.

As regards this clone: Its specific antigen is unknown. Base qualities are not recorded, but no much larger clone differs from it by a single base.

In total, around 600 healthy bone marrow donors made up the cohort. At the time of sampling, all cohort members were nominally healthy, though unrecorded immune exposures were likely present. The donor was CMV seronegative and was included in the group of approximately 350 seronegative cohort members. Each donor provided a peripheral blood sample, and peripheral blood mononuclear cells were used for TCR beta sequencing. The Qiagen DNeasy Blood Extraction Kit was used to extract genomic DNA from the blood cell samples. The chain was built from TRBV27 and TRBJ1-5; 9 central bases correspond to TRBD1. The sequence came from a man aged 45 to 65 in good health and CMV-seronegative. The source material was PBMCs. DNA sequence: TGTGCCAGCAGTCCGGCCGGGACAGGGCGTCAGCCCCAGCATTTT. Its amino acids are CASSPAGTGRQPQHF.